The 25 T cell receptor beta chains below come from one sample, sequenced in a study of chemoradiotherapy in HPV16-positive cancers. Measured with immunoSEQ multiplex PCR; TCRdb has only the in-frame clones, and not every one. The profile covers around 53,000 clones, with more than 90% appearing a single time and approximately 3.5% taken by the ten largest. Sequencing was performed on blood, taken from a patient who underwent chemoradiotherapy. These receptors all stem from a human donor with HPV-associated anogenital cancer.

The V gene is TRBV27, the J gene TRBJ2-7, with 7 bases lining up with TRBD2. CDR1 and CDR2 from the germline V gene are MNHEY and SMNVEV (reference sequence). CDR3 length: 15 residues. Trimming took 0 bases from V and 2 from J; bases not matched to a gene: 4. The CDR3 region is CASSLSSGFTYEQYF. CDR3 sequence (DNA): TGTGCCAGCAGTTTATCTAGCGGGTTCACCTACGAGCAGTACTTC.

The chain combines TRBV5-6 with TRBJ2-7, with D possibly TRBD1 on 5 matching bases. Trimming removed 1 base at V and 5 bases at J, with 7 bases between. The CDR3 is 12 amino acids. Germline V gene lookup returns CDR1 SGHDT and CDR2 YYEEEE. The chain's CDR3 is CASSLRGHEQYF. For the CDR3, the DNA is TGTGCCAGCAGCTTGAGGGGCCACGAGCAGTACTTC.

A few counts support this clone. This chain uses TRBV4-1 with TRBJ2-5, with 10 nucleotides matching TRBD2. Germline-derived CDR1 and CDR2 are MGHRA and YSYEKL. The CDR3 sequence is 18 residues long. V was clipped by 1 base and J by 2 bases; unmatched bases: 10. For the CDR3, the DNA is TGCGCCAGCAGCCAAGGAGGTCTAGCGGGAGCCCCACAAGAGACCCAGTACTTC. It codes for CASSQGGLAGAPQETQYF.

The chain couples TRBV30 to TRBJ2-1; the D is unclear. CDR1 GTSNPN and CDR2 SVGIG come from the germline V gene (reference sequence). Deletions cut 8 bases from V and 6 bases from J, with 14 bases between. CDR3 size: 12 residues. CDR3: CATPGPSNEQFF. The CDR3 DNA reads TGTGCCACCCCCGGGCCATCCAATGAGCAGTTCTTC.

The V and J genes are TRBV11-3 and TRBJ2-1; D is ambiguous. The CDR3 loop spans 13 amino acids. V lost 4 bases and J 4 bases, leaving 8 bases between the germline ends. Germline V gene sequence: CDR1 SGHNT, CDR2 YENEEA. The CDR3 nucleotides read TGTGCCAGCAGCTCCGGCACTTACAATGAGCAGTTCTTC. This translates into CASSSGTYNEQFF.

A single count supports this clone. CDR3 DNA: TGCGCCAGCAGCTTGGACAGGGGGCTTTATGGCTACACCTTC. Protein product: CASSLDRGLYGYTF. V usage is TRBV5-1 and J usage is TRBJ1-2, with TRBD1 matching over 9 bases. The junction had 2 bases not matched to a gene; V was cut back by 0 bases and J by 5 bases. The CDR3 is made up of 14 amino acids. CDR1 is SGHRS, CDR2 YFSETQ, per germline. The full variable domain, in which reference TRBV5-1 and TRBJ1-2 provide the parts outside the CDR3, is KAGVTQTPRYLIKTRGQQVTLSCSPISGHRSVSWYQQTPGQGLQFLFEYFSETQRNKGNFPGRFSGRQFSNSRSEMNVSTLELGDSALYLCASSLDRGLYGYTFGSGTRLTVV.

This rearrangement joins TRBV7-2 to TRBJ2-7, with 13 bases that match TRBD2. CDR1 and CDR2 from the germline V gene are SGHTA and FQGNSA. Losses at the gene ends were 5 bases for V and 5 bases for J; bases not matched to a gene: 12. This CDR3 is 17 amino acids long. In nucleotides, the CDR3 is TGTGCCAGCAGCCCGGCGTATGGGACTAGCGGGACCAACGAGCAGTACTTC. This encodes CASSPAYGTSGTNEQYF.

The chain carries TRBV10-3 and TRBJ2-1, with 9 bases aligning to TRBD1. The CDR3 loop spans 13 amino acids. The ends lost 3 bases at V and 9 bases at J; junction bases unmatched: 3. Per germline, CDR1 ENHRY and CDR2 SYGVKD. The CDR3 DNA is TGTGCCATCAGTGATTGGGACAGGGTTGAGCAGTTCTTC. Its protein is CAISDWDRVEQFF.

CDR3 nucleotides: TGCGCCAGCACCGTTATGAGTGGATCCTACAATGAGCAGTTCTTC. Translation gives CASTVMSGSYNEQFF. This sequence joins TRBV5-1 and TRBJ2-1; no firm D call. CDR3 length: 15 amino acids. The ends were cut back, 6 bases at V and 1 base at J, with 14 bases in the middle. Per the germline V gene, CDR1 is SGHRS and CDR2 is YFSETQ.

The chain recombines TRBV7-9 with TRBJ2-7; D unclear. This CDR3 contains 13 residues. V lost 2 bases and J 3 bases, leaving 8 bases between the germline ends. Germline CDR1 reads SEHNR; CDR2 reads FQNEAQ (reference sequence). The CDR3 spells CASSLIGIYEQYF. The CDR3 DNA follows: TGTGCCAGCAGCTTAATAGGGATCTACGAGCAGTACTTC.

This clone was counted a single time. This rearrangement joins TRBV30 to TRBJ2-7, with a tentative D call TRBD2 (5 bases). Germline V gives CDR1 GTSNPN, CDR2 SVGIG (reference sequence). This CDR3 is 12 amino acids long. V was cut by 4 bases and J by 6 bases, with 13 bases left in between. CDR3 DNA: TGTGCCTGGATCGGCTCTGCGGGCGAGCAGTACTTC. It translates to CAWIGSAGEQYF. Combining the CDR3 with reference TRBV30 and TRBJ2-7 gives the whole variable domain SQTIHQWPATLVQPVGSPLSLECTVEGTSNPNLYWYRQAAGRGLQLLFYSVGIGQISSEVPQNLSASRPQDRQFILSSKKLLLSDSGFYLCAWIGSAGEQYFGPGTRLTVT.

The gene calls are TRBV7-9 and TRBJ2-2, with 9 bases matching TRBD2. This CDR3 region has 16 residues. J lost 6 bases, V lost 6 bases, and 11 bases had no gene match. Germline CDR1 and CDR2: SEHNR and FQNEAQ (reference sequence). This CDR3 reads CASRSTGTSWSGELFF. CDR3 in DNA: TGTGCCAGCAGGTCCACCGGGACTAGCTGGTCCGGGGAGCTGTTTTTT.

This clone was seen only once. V and J are TRBV9 and TRBJ2-1; weak D call: TRBD1 (6 bases). The CDR3 is made up of 15 amino acids. Trimming cost V 4 bases and J 12 bases, with 23 bases left between them. Germline CDR1 is SGDLS and CDR2 is YYNGEE. The CDR3 DNA reads TGTGCCAGCAGCCTACCCAACGGACAGACCAGATTGCAGTTCTTC. Encoded protein: CASSLPNGQTRLQFF.

CDR3 sequence (DNA): TGTGCCAGCAGCTTGCGGCGGAGGGGGAGCTCCTACAATGAGCAGTTCTTC. Its translation is CASSLRRRGSSYNEQFF. This chain joins TRBV7-2 and TRBJ2-1; TRBD1 or TRBD2 may be the D gene (6 bases each). CDR1 is SGHTA and CDR2 is FQGNSA in the germline V gene. This CDR3 contains 17 residues. V was clipped by 3 bases and J by 0 bases, with 15 bases between them.

The chain employs TRBV10-3 and TRBJ1-6, with no clear D. Trimming took off 0 bases at V and 7 bases at J, with 13 bases between the two ends. The CDR3 length is 16 residues. Germline V lookup: CDR1 ENHRY, CDR2 SYGVKD. CDR3 residues: CAISESLLGRNSPLHF. CDR3 coding DNA: TGTGCCATCAGTGAGTCGTTGTTGGGGAGGAATTCACCCCTCCACTTT.

The chain is built from TRBV30 and TRBJ2-1; D might be TRBD1 (6 bases). Germline lookup yields CDR1 GTSNPN and CDR2 SVGIG (reference sequence). This CDR3 region has 13 residues. CDR3 nucleotide sequence: TGTGCTTACACAGGGAGCTCCTACAATGAGCAGTTCTTC. Translated: CAYTGSSYNEQFF.

The chain uses TRBV27 and TRBJ1-6, with 10 positions matching TRBD1. Looked up from germline, CDR1 is MNHEY and CDR2 is SMNVEV (reference sequence). V was clipped by 6 bases and J by 9 bases; unmatched bases: 8. The CDR3 length is 15 residues. The CDR3 nucleotides read TGTGCCAGCAGCCCAGGGACAGGGGTGACTTCACCCCTCCACTTT. It yields the protein CASSPGTGVTSPLHF.

This clone was seen only once. The rearrangement links TRBV7-3 to TRBJ2-3; D unresolved. The CDR3 runs 15 residues. Trimming removed 2 bases at V and 4 bases at J, with 13 bases between. CDR1 and CDR2 from the germline V gene are SGHTA and FQGTGA. The CDR3 coding sequence is TGTGCCAGCAGCTTAGACGCCACAGCCTCAGATACGCAGTATTTT. It translates to CASSLDATASDTQYF.

This clone was observed a single time. The genes are TRBV5-4 and TRBJ2-5; TRBD2 agrees at 10 bases. There are 15 residues in the CDR3. Germline values: CDR1 SGHNT, CDR2 YYREEE (reference sequence). Trimming removed 4 bases from V and 4 bases from J; junction bases left unmatched: 7. CDR3 sequence (DNA): TGTGCCAGCAGCCCGGGGGTAGCGGGGGGAGAGACCCAGTACTTC. As protein: CASSPGVAGGETQYF.

The chain is built from TRBV10-1 and TRBJ2-1, with TRBD2 matching 7 bases. Germline assignment: CDR1 WNHNN and CDR2 SYGVQD (reference sequence). The V and J ends lost 3 bases and 3 bases, in that order; junction bases with no gene match: 2. The CDR3 totals 14 residues. The CDR3 coding sequence is TGCGCCAGCAGTGATGGCGGGGGCTACAATGAGCAGTTCTTC. Protein product: CASSDGGGYNEQFF.

The chain links TRBV9 to TRBJ2-1; 9 positions agree with TRBD1. J was trimmed by 8 bases and V by 6 bases; bases with no gene match: 12. This CDR3 spans 15 amino acids. The germline gives CDR1 SGDLS, CDR2 YYNGEE. The CDR3: CASTPRTGVVDEQFF. Here the CDR3 DNA reads TGTGCCAGCACCCCCCGGACAGGGGTAGTAGATGAGCAGTTCTTC.

This clone was observed once. The J gene is TRBJ2-7, the V gene TRBV11-2, with D uncertain. Germline CDR1 SGHAT, CDR2 FQNNGV. This CDR3 comprises 15 residues. V gave up 1 base and J gave up 2 bases, with 12 bases separating them. The CDR3 sequence is CASSLVGGFTYEQYF. Written as DNA, the CDR3 is TGTGCCAGCAGCTTAGTTGGTGGATTTACCTACGAGCAGTACTTC.

V gene TRBV5-5 combines with J gene TRBJ1-2; D remains unclear. The CDR3 sequence is 15 residues long. In germline, CDR1 is SGHKS, CDR2 YYEKEE (reference sequence). Trimming left V 2 bases short and J 0 bases short, with 11 bases between. The CDR3 here is CASSLVASSNYGYTF. CDR3 in DNA: TGTGCCAGCAGCTTAGTCGCCAGTTCTAACTATGGCTACACCTTC. Supplemented by reference TRBV5-5 and TRBJ1-2, the full variable domain reads DAGVTQSPTHLIKTRGQQVTLRCSPISGHKSVSWYQQVLGQGPQFIFQYYEKEERGRGNFPDRFSARQFPNYSSELNVNALLLGDSALYLCASSLVASSNYGYTFGSGTRLTVV.

This chain joins TRBV6-5 and TRBJ2-7; D might be TRBD1 (5 bases). The V end lost 6 bases, the J end lost 5 bases, and 17 bases lay between the germline ends. Germline V gene sequence: CDR1 MNHEY, CDR2 SVGAGI. CDR3 length equals 14 residues. CDR3 in amino acids: CASSAQEATNEQYF. The DNA of the CDR3 is TGTGCCAGCAGCGCACAGGAAGCAACCAACGAGCAGTACTTC.

The gene calls are TRBV10-3 and TRBJ1-2, with a tentative D call TRBD1 (6 bases). Between the trimmed V and J ends, which lost 7 bases and 5 bases, there was a span of 11 bases. In germline, CDR1 is ENHRY, CDR2 SYGVKD. The CDR3 extends over 12 amino acids. Written as DNA, the CDR3 is TGTGCCATCACCCCGGACAGATATGGCTACACCTTC. Translation: CAITPDRYGYTF.